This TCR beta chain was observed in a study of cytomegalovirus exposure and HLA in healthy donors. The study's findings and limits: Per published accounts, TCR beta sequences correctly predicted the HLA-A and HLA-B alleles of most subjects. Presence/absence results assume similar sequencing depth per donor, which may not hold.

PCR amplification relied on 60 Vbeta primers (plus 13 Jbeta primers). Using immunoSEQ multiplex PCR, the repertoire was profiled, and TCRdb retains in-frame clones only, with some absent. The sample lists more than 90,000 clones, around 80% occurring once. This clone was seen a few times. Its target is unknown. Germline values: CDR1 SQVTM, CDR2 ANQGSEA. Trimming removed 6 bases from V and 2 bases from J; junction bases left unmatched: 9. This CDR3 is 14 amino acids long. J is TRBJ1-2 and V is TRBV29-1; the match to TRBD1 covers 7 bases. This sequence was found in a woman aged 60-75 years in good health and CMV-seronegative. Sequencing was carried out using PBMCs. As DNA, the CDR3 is TGCAGCGTAGCCGCCCAGACAGGGAACTATGGCTACACCTTC. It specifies CSVAAQTGNYGYTF.